The rows below give T cell receptor beta chains drawn from one sample of a study of control samples from healthy donors and cancer patients. Only in-frame clones appear in the TCRdb table, and some are missing; sequencing was by immunoSEQ multiplex PCR. The sample holds 25,000 to 35,000 clones, approximately 95% seen once. Sequences were obtained from blood. These receptors all come from a man aged 55-75 years in good health. The CDR3 runs from the conserved cysteine through the conserved F or W. Each record gives: J gene, CDR3 length, V gene, D gene, clone size, CDR3 protein, CDR3 DNA. The D gene is left open where the match is weak. Not all rows give a size; the values are once, few, many and, for expanded clones, a class.

TRBJ2-3,15,TRBV4-3,NA,NA,CASSPRETSTDTQYF,TGCGCCAGCAGCCCCCGAGAAACAAGCACAGATACGCAGTATTTT
TRBJ2-1,12,TRBV2,TRBD1,NA,CASSRQGDEQFF,TGTGCCAGCAGCCGACAGGGAGATGAGCAGTTCTTC
TRBJ1-2,15,TRBV7-9,NA,NA,CASTLLRRGGHGYTF,TGTGCCAGCACCCTCTTACGTCGGGGGGGCCATGGCTACACCTTC
TRBJ2-2,14,TRBV7-2,NA,NA,CASSLFMNTGELFF,TGTGCCAGCAGCTTGTTTATGAACACCGGGGAGCTGTTTTTT
TRBJ1-4,15,TRBV2,NA,NA,CASRFGARLWEKLFF,TGTGCCAGCCGCTTCGGGGCCCGGCTCTGGGAAAAACTGTTTTTT
TRBJ1-6,14,TRBV19,NA,NA,CASKTGQFNSPLHF,TGTGCCAGTAAGACGGGACAATTTAATTCACCCCTCCACTTT
TRBJ1-2,17,TRBV7-9,NA,NA,CASSFEGTRGGNYGYTF,TGTGCCAGCAGCTTTGAGGGAACAAGGGGTGGAAACTATGGCTACACCTTC
TRBJ2-7,12,TRBV6-2/TRBV6-3,NA,NA,CASSRESYEQYF,TGTGCCAGCAGTCGAGAATCCTACGAGCAGTACTTC
TRBJ1-4,17,TRBV18,NA,NA,CASSPPSLGQLNEKLFF,TGTGCCAGCTCACCACCGAGTTTAGGACAGCTTAATGAAAAACTGTTTTTT
TRBJ2-1,15,TRBV19,TRBD2,once,CASTTTSGGYNEQFF,TGTGCCAGTACCACGACTAGCGGGGGTTACAATGAGCAGTTCTTC
TRBJ2-3,14,TRBV7-8,NA,NA,CASSLGGSLNTQYF,TGTGCCAGCAGCTTAGGAGGTAGCTTAAATACGCAGTATTTT
TRBJ2-2,16,TRBV19,NA,NA,CASSPWGPLNTGELFF,TGTGCCAGTAGTCCATGGGGACCCTTGAACACCGGGGAGCTGTTTTTT
TRBJ1-1,15,TRBV10-3,NA,NA,CATQGLGGMNTEAFF,TGTGCCACCCAGGGGCTGGGTGGTATGAACACTGAAGCTTTCTTT
TRBJ1-5,14,TRBV6-5,NA,NA,CASSYSIITQPQHF,TGTGCCAGCAGTTACTCGATTATCACCCAGCCCCAGCATTTT
TRBJ1-5,12,TRBV28,NA,NA,CASSPPAQPQHF,TGTGCCAGCAGTCCCCCGGCCCAGCCCCAGCATTTT
TRBJ1-2,13,TRBV11-2,NA,NA,CASSRGRGDGYTF,TGTGCCAGCAGCCGTGGCAGGGGCGATGGCTACACCTTC
TRBJ1-2,14,TRBV28,NA,NA,CASSLFLGTYGYTF,TGTGCCAGCAGTTTATTTCTGGGAACCTATGGCTACACCTTC
TRBJ1-6,16,TRBV28,NA,NA,CASSLKGSSYNSPLHF,TGTGCCAGCAGTTTAAAAGGGAGCTCCTATAATTCACCCCTCCACTTT
TRBJ1-6,18,TRBV27,NA,NA,CASSYSGGSSSYNSPLHF,TGTGCCAGCAGTTATAGTGGGGGGTCCAGCTCCTATAATTCACCCCTCCACTTT
TRBJ1-2,9,TRBV29-1,NA,NA,CSVDGGYTF,TGCAGCGTTGATGGGGGCTACACCTTC
TRBJ2-6,16,TRBV27,NA,NA,CASSPGQFSGANVLTF,TGTGCCAGCAGTCCCGGACAGTTCTCTGGGGCCAACGTCCTGACTTTC
TRBJ2-7,14,TRBV7-9,NA,NA,CASSLGDFAYEQYF,TGTGCCAGCAGCTTAGGGGATTTCGCCTACGAGCAGTACTTC